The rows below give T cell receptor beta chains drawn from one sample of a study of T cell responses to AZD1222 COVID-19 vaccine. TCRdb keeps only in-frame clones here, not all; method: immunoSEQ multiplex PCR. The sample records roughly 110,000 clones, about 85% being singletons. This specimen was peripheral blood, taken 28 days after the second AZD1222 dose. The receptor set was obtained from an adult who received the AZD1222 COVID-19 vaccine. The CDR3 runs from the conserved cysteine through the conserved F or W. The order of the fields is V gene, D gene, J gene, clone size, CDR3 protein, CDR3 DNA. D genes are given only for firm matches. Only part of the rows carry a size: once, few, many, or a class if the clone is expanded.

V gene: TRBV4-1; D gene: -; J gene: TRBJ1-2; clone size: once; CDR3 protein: CASSRPTASYGYTF; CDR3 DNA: TGCGCCAGCAGCCGCCCGACAGCCAGCTATGGCTACACCTTC
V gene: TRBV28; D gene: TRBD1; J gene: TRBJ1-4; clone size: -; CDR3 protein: CASRSMGQSLATNEKLFF; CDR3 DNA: TGTGCCAGCAGGTCAATGGGACAGAGCCTCGCAACTAATGAAAAACTGTTTTTT
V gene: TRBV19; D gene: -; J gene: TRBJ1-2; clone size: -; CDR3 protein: CASSRGADENGYTF; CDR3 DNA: TGTGCCAGTAGTAGAGGGGCAGACGAGAATGGCTACACCTTC
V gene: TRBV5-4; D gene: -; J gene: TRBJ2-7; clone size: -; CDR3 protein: CASSLTGAYEQYF; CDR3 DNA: TGTGCCAGCAGCTTGACCGGAGCCTACGAGCAGTACTTC
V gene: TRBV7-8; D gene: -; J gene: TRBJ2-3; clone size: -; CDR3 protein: CASSPKGHSDTQYF; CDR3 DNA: TGTGCCAGCAGCCCAAAGGGACATTCAGATACGCAGTATTTT
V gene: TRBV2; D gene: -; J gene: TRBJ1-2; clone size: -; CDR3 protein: CASSGRTEGYGYTF; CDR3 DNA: TGTGCCAGCAGTGGCCGGACAGAAGGCTATGGCTACACCTTC
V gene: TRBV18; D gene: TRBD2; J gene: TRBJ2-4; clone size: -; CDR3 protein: CASSPPAAGVGIQYF; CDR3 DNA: TGTGCCAGCTCACCACCCGCAGCGGGGGTTGGCATTCAGTACTTC
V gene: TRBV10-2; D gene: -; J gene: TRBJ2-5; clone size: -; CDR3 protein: CASSERLDQETQYF; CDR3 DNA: TGCGCCAGCAGTGAGAGGTTAGACCAAGAGACCCAGTACTTC
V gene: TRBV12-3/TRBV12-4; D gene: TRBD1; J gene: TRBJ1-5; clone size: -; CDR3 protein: CASRGQGVQPQHF; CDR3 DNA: TGTGCCAGCAGGGGACAGGGAGTGCAGCCCCAGCATTTT
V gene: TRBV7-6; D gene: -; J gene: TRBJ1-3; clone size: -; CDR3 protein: CASSSTGPFSGNTIYF; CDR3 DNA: TGTGCCAGCAGCTCTACGGGACCGTTCTCTGGAAACACCATATATTTT
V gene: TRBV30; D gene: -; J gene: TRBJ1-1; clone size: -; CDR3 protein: CAWSPGPNTEAFF; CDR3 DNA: TGTGCCTGGAGTCCGGGGCCGAACACTGAAGCTTTCTTT
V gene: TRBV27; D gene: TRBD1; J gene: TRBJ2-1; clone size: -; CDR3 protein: CASSSRGPPNEQFF; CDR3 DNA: TGTGCCAGCAGTTCAAGGGGGCCTCCGAATGAGCAGTTCTTC
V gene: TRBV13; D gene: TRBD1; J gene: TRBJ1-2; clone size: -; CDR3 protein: CASSSGTAELNGYTF; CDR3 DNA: TGTGCCAGCAGCTCCGGGACAGCAGAACTAAATGGCTACACCTTC
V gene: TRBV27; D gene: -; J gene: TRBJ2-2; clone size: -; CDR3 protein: CASRKAGELFF; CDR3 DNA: TGTGCCAGCCGGAAGGCCGGGGAGCTGTTTTTT
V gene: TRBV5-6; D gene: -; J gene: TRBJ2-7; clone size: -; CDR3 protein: CASSLGTQTQYF; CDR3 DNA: TGTGCCAGCAGCTTGGGGACTCAAACGCAGTACTTC
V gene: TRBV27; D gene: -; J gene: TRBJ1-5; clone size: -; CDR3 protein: CASSSGTFANQPQHF; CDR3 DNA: TGTGCCAGCAGTTCCGGGACCTTCGCCAATCAGCCCCAGCATTTT
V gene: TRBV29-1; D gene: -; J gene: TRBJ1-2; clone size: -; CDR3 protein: CSVEWTNDYGYTF; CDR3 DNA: TGCAGCGTTGAGTGGACAAACGACTATGGCTACACCTTC
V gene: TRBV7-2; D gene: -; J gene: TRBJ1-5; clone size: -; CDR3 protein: CASSLERGWNQPQHF; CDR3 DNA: TGTGCCAGCAGCTTAGAGAGGGGGTGGAATCAGCCCCAGCATTTT
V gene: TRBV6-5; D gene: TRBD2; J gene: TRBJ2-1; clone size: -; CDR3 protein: CASGGGTPYNEQFF; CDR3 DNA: TGTGCCAGCGGGGGGGGGACCCCCTACAATGAGCAGTTCTTC
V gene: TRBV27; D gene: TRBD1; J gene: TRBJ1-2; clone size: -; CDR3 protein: CASSPGQGRVYGYTF; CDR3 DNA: TGTGCCAGCAGTCCGGGACAGGGGCGGGTTTATGGCTACACCTTC
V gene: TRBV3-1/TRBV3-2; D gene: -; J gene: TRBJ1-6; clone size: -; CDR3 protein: CASSPRGVGSPLHF; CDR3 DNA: TGTGCCAGCAGCCCGCGAGGGGTTGGGTCACCCCTCCACTTT
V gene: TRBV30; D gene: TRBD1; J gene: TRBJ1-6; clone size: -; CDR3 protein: CAWTGGGNSPLHF; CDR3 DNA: TGTGCCTGGACAGGGGGCGGAAATTCACCCCTCCACTTT
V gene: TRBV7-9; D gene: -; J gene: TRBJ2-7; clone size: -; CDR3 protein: CASTPLGLRSYEQYF; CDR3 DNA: TGTGCCAGCACCCCATTGGGCCTTAGATCCTACGAGCAGTACTTC
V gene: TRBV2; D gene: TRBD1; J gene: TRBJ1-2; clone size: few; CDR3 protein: CASSRDRGNYGYTF; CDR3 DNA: TGTGCCAGCAGTAGGGACAGGGGGAACTATGGCTACACCTTC
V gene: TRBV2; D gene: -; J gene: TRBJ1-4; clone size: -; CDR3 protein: CASSEKLGIEKLFF; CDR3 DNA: TGTGCCAGCAGTGAAAAATTAGGGATTGAAAAACTGTTTTTT
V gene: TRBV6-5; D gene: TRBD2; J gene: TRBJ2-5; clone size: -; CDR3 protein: CASSSWGEGQTQYF; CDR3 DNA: TGTGCCAGCAGTTCCTGGGGGGAGGGGCAGACCCAGTACTTC
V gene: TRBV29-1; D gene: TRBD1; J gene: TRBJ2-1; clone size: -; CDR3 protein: CSVDRGNEQFF; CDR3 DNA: TGCAGCGTGGACAGGGGAAATGAGCAGTTCTTC
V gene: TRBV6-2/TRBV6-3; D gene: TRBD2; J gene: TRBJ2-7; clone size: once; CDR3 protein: CASSYPAAGGYEQYF; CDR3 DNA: TGTGCCAGCAGTTACCCGGCTGCGGGGGGCTACGAGCAGTACTTC
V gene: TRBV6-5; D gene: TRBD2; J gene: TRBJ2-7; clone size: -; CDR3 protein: CASSYSASGSYEQYF; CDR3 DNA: TGTGCCAGCAGTTACTCGGCTAGCGGGTCCTACGAGCAGTACTTC
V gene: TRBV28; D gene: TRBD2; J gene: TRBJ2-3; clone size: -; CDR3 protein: CASSRVVLAGGPGTDTQYF; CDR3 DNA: TGTGCCAGCAGTCGCGTTGTACTAGCGGGGGGTCCGGGCACAGATACGCAGTATTTT
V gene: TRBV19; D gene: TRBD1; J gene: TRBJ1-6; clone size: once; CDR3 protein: CASSAAGTGSSFSPLHF; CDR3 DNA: TGTGCCAGTAGTGCAGCCGGGACAGGGAGCTCTTTTTCACCCCTCCACTTT
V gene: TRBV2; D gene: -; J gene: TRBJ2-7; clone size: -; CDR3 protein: CASSGQSYEQYF; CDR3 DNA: TGTGCCAGCAGTGGGCAGTCCTACGAGCAGTACTTC
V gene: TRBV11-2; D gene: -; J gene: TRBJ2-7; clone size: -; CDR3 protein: CASSTEGGYEQYF; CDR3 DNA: TGTGCCAGCAGCACGGAAGGGGGTTATGAGCAGTACTTC
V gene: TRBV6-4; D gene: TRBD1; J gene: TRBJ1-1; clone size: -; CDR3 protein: CASSDPGQPMGEAFF; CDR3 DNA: TGTGCCAGCAGTGACCCGGGACAGCCTATGGGTGAAGCTTTCTTT
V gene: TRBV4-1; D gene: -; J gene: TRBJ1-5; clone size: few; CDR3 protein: CASSPSPMGRDQPQHF; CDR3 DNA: TGCGCCAGCAGCCCTTCCCCGATGGGGCGAGATCAGCCCCAGCATTTT
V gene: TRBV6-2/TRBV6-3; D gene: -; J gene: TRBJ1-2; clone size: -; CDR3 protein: CASSYGQSIVYGYTF; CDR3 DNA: TGTGCCAGCAGTTACGGACAGTCAATCGTCTATGGCTACACCTTC
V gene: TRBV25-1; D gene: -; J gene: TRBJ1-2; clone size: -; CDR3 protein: CASQQSSGSYGYTF; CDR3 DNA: TGTGCCAGCCAGCAATCCTCAGGGAGCTATGGCTACACCTTC
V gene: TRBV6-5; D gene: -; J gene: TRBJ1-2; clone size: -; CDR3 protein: CASRGEDYGYTF; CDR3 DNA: TGTGCCAGCAGGGGAGAGGACTATGGCTACACCTTC
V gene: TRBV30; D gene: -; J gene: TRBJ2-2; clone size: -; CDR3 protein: CAWSVPEENGELFF; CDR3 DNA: TGTGCCTGGAGTGTACCGGAGGAAAACGGGGAGCTGTTTTTT
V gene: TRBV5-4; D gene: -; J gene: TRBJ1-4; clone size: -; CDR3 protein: CASSSPQGSGREKLFF; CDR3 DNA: TGTGCCAGCAGCTCTCCCCAAGGGAGCGGTAGGGAAAAACTGTTTTTT
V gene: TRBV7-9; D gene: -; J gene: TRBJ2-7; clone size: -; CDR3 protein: CASSLGSSQYEQYF; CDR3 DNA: TGTGCCAGCAGCTTGGGATCCTCACAATACGAGCAGTACTTC
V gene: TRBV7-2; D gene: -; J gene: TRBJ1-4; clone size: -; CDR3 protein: CASSLFPRSPNEKLFF; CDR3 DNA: TGTGCCAGCAGCTTATTTCCCAGGTCCCCTAATGAAAAACTGTTTTTT
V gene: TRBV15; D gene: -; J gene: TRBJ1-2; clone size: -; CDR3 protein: CATSYRGAGGYTF; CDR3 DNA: TGTGCCACCAGCTATCGGGGGGCGGGAGGCTACACCTTC
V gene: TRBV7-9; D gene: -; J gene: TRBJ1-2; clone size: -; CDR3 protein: CASSLPTGTSGYTF; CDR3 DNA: TGTGCCAGCAGCTTACCTACTGGGACGTCTGGCTACACCTTC
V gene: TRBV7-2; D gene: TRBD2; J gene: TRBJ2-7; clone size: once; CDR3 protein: CASSELAGGTYEQYF; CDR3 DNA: TGTGCCAGCAGCGAACTAGCGGGGGGTACCTACGAGCAGTACTTC
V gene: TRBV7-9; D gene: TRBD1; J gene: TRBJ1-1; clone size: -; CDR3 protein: CASSLAPGTGPKNTEAFF; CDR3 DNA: TGTGCCAGCAGCTTAGCTCCCGGGACAGGACCAAAGAACACTGAAGCTTTCTTT
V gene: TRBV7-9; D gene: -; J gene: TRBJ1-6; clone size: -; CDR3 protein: CASSQGIPSPLHF; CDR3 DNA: TGTGCCAGCAGTCAGGGGATCCCATCACCCCTCCACTTT
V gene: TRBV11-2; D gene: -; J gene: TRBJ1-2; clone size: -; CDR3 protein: CASSLGRGNYGYTF; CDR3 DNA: TGTGCCAGCAGCTTAGGGCGGGGCAACTATGGCTACACCTTC
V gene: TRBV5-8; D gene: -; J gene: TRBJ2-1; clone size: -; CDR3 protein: CASRGETGNEQFF; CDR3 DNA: TGTGCCAGCAGGGGCGAAACAGGGAATGAGCAGTTCTTC
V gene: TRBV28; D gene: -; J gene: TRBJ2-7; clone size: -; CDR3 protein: CASVRQPDEQYF; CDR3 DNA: TGTGCCAGCGTCCGACAGCCCGACGAGCAGTACTTC
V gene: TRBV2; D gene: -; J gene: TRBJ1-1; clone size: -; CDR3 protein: CASSENGWNTEAFF; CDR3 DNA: TGTGCCAGCAGTGAAAACGGTTGGAACACTGAAGCTTTCTTT
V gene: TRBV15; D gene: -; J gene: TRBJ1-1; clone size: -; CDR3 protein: CATSRESGLNTEAFF; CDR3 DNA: TGTGCCACCAGCAGAGAGTCTGGACTGAACACTGAAGCTTTCTTT
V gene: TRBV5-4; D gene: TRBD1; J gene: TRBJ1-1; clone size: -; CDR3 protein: CASSQTGTMNTEAFF; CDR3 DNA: TGTGCCAGCAGTCAGACAGGGACCATGAACACTGAAGCTTTCTTT
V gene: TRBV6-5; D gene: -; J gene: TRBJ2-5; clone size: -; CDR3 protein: CASSYGREAETQYF; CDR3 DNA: TGTGCCAGCAGTTACGGCAGGGAGGCAGAGACCCAGTACTTC
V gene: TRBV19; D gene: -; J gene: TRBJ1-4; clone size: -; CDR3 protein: CASSDSGRGRDNEKLFF; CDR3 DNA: TGTGCCAGTAGTGACAGCGGCAGGGGAAGGGATAATGAAAAACTGTTTTTT
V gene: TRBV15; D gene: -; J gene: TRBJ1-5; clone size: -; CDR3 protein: CATSPLRDNQPQHF; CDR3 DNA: TGTGCCACCAGCCCCCTCAGGGACAATCAGCCCCAGCATTTT
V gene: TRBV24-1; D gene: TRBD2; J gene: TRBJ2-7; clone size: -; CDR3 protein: CATSDPLSGGYEQYF; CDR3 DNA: TGTGCCACCAGTGATCCCCTTAGCGGGGGCTACGAGCAGTACTTC